This TCR beta chain is drawn from a study of blood T cells in healthy people across ages. Study-wide findings and caveats: There were more naive CD4+ cells and higher diversity in long-lived donors than in aged donors. Getting older went along with TCR beta diversity per million T cells dropping roughly linearly.

The germline CDR1 and CDR2 sequences are PRHDT and FYEKMQ (reference sequence). This CDR3 is 15 amino acids long. This clonotype was recorded a few times. Its specificity is unknown. Isolation recovered at least 7 million PBMCs from every sample. With each sample, at least 6 micrograms of total RNA were extracted. With a J-beta primer mix and a sample-barcoded 5' primer, a second PCR ran about 6 to 11 cycles. TCRdb analysed the 5' RACE reads with MiXCR anew, one entry per CDR3 protein. The sample lists 1.5 million to 1.8 million distinct CDR3 sequences; about 45% were seen once. The TCR was taken from a woman under 30 in good health. The chain recombines TRBV13 with TRBJ2-4; 8 bases map to TRBD1. The DNA end lines up better with TRBJ2-7; the J call may be wrong. Sequencing was carried out using blood. The CDR3 loop is CASSLEGQGAIEQYF. In DNA, the CDR3 is TGTGCCAGCAGCTTAGAAGGGCAGGGGGCGATCGAGCAGTACTTC.